These T cell receptor beta chains were read from a single sample in a study of blood T cell repertoires in COVID-19. Method: immunoSEQ multiplex PCR; TCRdb's copy keeps in-frame clones and lacks some. The sample gives around 100,000 clones, over 65% of which show up once; around 13% is in the top ten. Sequenced: peripheral blood. These receptors were obtained from a human donor in a cohort sampled during active COVID-19. Both conserved end residues are trimmed from each CDR3. Each record gives: V gene, J gene, CDR3 length, CDR3 protein.

V gene: TRBV5-4
J gene: TRBJ2-1
CDR3 length: 12
CDR3 protein: ASSSGTSYNEQF

V gene: TRBV10-3
J gene: TRBJ1-6
CDR3 length: 11
CDR3 protein: AIRTGDNSPLH

V gene: TRBV5-1
J gene: TRBJ1-2
CDR3 length: 11
CDR3 protein: ASSLVDRALHT

V gene: TRBV5-4
J gene: TRBJ1-5
CDR3 length: 13
CDR3 protein: ASSYDGGGNQPQH

V gene: TRBV5-1
J gene: TRBJ2-7
CDR3 length: 10
CDR3 protein: ASSSFSYEQY

V gene: TRBV5-8
J gene: TRBJ2-1
CDR3 length: 13
CDR3 protein: ASSPAGLLGNEQF

V gene: TRBV30
J gene: TRBJ2-2
CDR3 length: 12
CDR3 protein: AWSVLVNTGELF

V gene: TRBV18
J gene: TRBJ1-5
CDR3 length: 12
CDR3 protein: ASSPRGMPQPQH

V gene: TRBV5-1
J gene: TRBJ2-1
CDR3 length: 12
CDR3 protein: ASKTSGGNNEQF

V gene: TRBV3-1/TRBV3-2
J gene: TRBJ2-1
CDR3 length: 13
CDR3 protein: ASSATKPSYNEQF

V gene: TRBV19
J gene: TRBJ1-1
CDR3 length: 12
CDR3 protein: ATPGGGEATEAF

V gene: TRBV5-1
J gene: TRBJ2-4
CDR3 length: 14
CDR3 protein: ASSLGDLGTGEIQY

V gene: TRBV12-3/TRBV12-4
J gene: TRBJ2-7
CDR3 length: 11
CDR3 protein: ASSFRGSYEQY

V gene: TRBV7-2
J gene: TRBJ1-5
CDR3 length: 13
CDR3 protein: ASSLAGGGNQPQH

V gene: TRBV7-3
J gene: TRBJ2-1
CDR3 length: 14
CDR3 protein: ASSPGGNSGYNEQF

V gene: TRBV5-1
J gene: TRBJ2-1
CDR3 length: 16
CDR3 protein: ASSLFAGGPVSYNEQF

V gene: TRBV5-4
J gene: TRBJ1-2
CDR3 length: 10
CDR3 protein: ASSPGQVGYT

V gene: TRBV11-2
J gene: TRBJ2-2
CDR3 length: 15
CDR3 protein: ASSLDEGWQGTGELF

V gene: TRBV27
J gene: TRBJ1-1
CDR3 length: 13
CDR3 protein: ASSLGVGARAEAF

V gene: TRBV5-1
J gene: TRBJ1-4
CDR3 length: 14
CDR3 protein: ASSLAPRQRNEKLF

V gene: TRBV27
J gene: TRBJ2-7
CDR3 length: 13
CDR3 protein: ASSQESGNLYEQY

V gene: TRBV7-2
J gene: TRBJ1-5
CDR3 length: 11
CDR3 protein: ASSLGALKPQH

V gene: TRBV11-2
J gene: TRBJ2-7
CDR3 length: 13
CDR3 protein: ASSSWGGRSYEQY

V gene: TRBV4-1
J gene: TRBJ1-5
CDR3 length: 14
CDR3 protein: ASSQEGAGYIQPQH

V gene: TRBV29-1
J gene: TRBJ2-5
CDR3 length: 12
CDR3 protein: SVAPLGAGETQY

V gene: TRBV9
J gene: TRBJ1-1
CDR3 length: 14
CDR3 protein: ASSVGSVSTGTEAF

V gene: TRBV9
J gene: TRBJ2-2
CDR3 length: 16
CDR3 protein: ASSVDSGGAVGTGELF

V gene: TRBV11-2
J gene: TRBJ2-3
CDR3 length: 13
CDR3 protein: ASSSSGDGTDTQY

V gene: TRBV5-1
J gene: TRBJ1-4
CDR3 length: 14
CDR3 protein: ASSLDPAGGAEKLF

V gene: TRBV20-1
J gene: TRBJ1-3
CDR3 length: 11
CDR3 protein: SASLSRGNTIY

V gene: TRBV7-2
J gene: TRBJ2-6
CDR3 length: 14
CDR3 protein: ASSLGQGSGANVLT

V gene: TRBV3-1/TRBV3-2
J gene: TRBJ1-5
CDR3 length: 14
CDR3 protein: ASSPRSTSNNQPQH

V gene: TRBV6-5
J gene: TRBJ2-3
CDR3 length: 13
CDR3 protein: ASSPRGTSTDTQY

V gene: TRBV12-2
J gene: TRBJ1-1
CDR3 length: 9
CDR3 protein: ASRGRGEAF

V gene: TRBV13
J gene: TRBJ1-3
CDR3 length: 11
CDR3 protein: ASSYGSGNTIY

V gene: TRBV9
J gene: TRBJ1-1
CDR3 length: 13
CDR3 protein: ASSVVQGQNTEAF

V gene: TRBV10-3
J gene: TRBJ1-1
CDR3 length: 13
CDR3 protein: AIRKDTMMNTEAF

V gene: TRBV5-8
J gene: TRBJ1-2
CDR3 length: 11
CDR3 protein: ASSLGASHSYT

V gene: TRBV28
J gene: TRBJ1-5
CDR3 length: 12
CDR3 protein: ASTLGSGNQPQH

V gene: TRBV27
J gene: TRBJ2-7
CDR3 length: 12
CDR3 protein: ASSPGTAFYEQY

V gene: TRBV11-3
J gene: TRBJ2-1
CDR3 length: 13
CDR3 protein: ASSAGQGSYNEQF

V gene: TRBV19
J gene: TRBJ1-6
CDR3 length: 13
CDR3 protein: ASTPTEIYNSPLH

V gene: TRBV2
J gene: TRBJ1-5
CDR3 length: 14
CDR3 protein: ASSDRTGGISQPQH

V gene: TRBV10-3
J gene: TRBJ1-1
CDR3 length: 10
CDR3 protein: AITRDRGEAF

V gene: TRBV30
J gene: TRBJ1-4
CDR3 length: 11
CDR3 protein: AWSGRGIEKLF